The present T cell receptor (beta chain) was sequenced within a study of cytomegalovirus exposure and HLA in healthy donors. It was with 60 Vbeta and 13 Jbeta primers that the PCR ran. The table came from immunoSEQ multiplex PCR; TCRdb's copy has only in-frame clones and leaves some out. Found here are 150,000 or so clones, roughly three quarters of them singletons; the top ten hold roughly 4.5%. Germline V gives CDR1 MNHEY, CDR2 SVGAGI. This CDR3 comprises 13 residues. The V gene end was trimmed by 9 bases and the J gene end by 3 bases; junction bases not matched to a gene: 6. A note on this clone: What it recognizes is unknown.

General study findings and limits: Data from an earlier analysis indicated that most TCR beta V segments were productive either about 87% or about 30% of the time. Many donors carried some public TCRs, although rarity characterized most TCR sequences.

The V call is TRBV6-5, the J call TRBJ2-5, with TRBD2 matching 8 bases. Sequenced: PBMCs. The receptor was isolated from a man aged 18 to 30 in good health and CMV-seropositive. The CDR3 here is CASSFGREETQYF. As DNA, the CDR3 is TGTGCCAGTTCCTTCGGGAGGGAAGAGACCCAGTACTTC.